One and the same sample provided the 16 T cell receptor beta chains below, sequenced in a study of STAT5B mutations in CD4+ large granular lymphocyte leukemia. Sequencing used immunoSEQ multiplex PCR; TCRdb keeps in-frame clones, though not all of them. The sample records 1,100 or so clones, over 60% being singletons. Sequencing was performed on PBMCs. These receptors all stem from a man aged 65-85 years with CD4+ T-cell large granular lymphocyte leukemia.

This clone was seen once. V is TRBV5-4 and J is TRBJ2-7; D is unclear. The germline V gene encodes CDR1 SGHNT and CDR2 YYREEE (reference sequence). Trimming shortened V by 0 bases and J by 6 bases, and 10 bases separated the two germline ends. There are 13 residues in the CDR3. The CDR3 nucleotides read TGTGCCAGCAGCTTGGGGTCCCTGCCCGAGCAGTACTTC. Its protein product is CASSLGSLPEQYF.

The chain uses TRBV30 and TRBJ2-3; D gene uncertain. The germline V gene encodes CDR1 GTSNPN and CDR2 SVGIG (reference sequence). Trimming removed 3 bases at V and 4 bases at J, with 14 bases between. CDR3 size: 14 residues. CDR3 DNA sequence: TGTGCCTGGAGCCCCCGTAGCTTAGCAGATACGCAGTATTTT. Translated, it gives CAWSPRSLADTQYF.

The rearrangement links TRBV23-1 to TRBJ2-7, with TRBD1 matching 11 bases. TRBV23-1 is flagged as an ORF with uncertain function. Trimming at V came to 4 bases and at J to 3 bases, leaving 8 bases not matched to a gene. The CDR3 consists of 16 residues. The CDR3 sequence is CASSRGQGACSYEQYF. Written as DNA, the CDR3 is TGCGCCAGCAGTCGAGGACAGGGGGCATGTAGCTACGAGCAGTACTTC.

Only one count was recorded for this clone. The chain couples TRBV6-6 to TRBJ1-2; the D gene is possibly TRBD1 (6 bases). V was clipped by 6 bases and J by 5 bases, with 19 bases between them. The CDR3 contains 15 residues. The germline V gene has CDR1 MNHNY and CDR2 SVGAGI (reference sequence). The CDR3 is CASRDLYRVLYGYTF. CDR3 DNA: TGTGCCAGCAGGGACTTATACAGGGTTTTGTATGGCTACACCTTC.

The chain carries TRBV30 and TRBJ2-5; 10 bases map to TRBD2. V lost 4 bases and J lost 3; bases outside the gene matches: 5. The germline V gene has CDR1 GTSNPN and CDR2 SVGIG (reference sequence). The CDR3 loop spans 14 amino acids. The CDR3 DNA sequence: TGTGCCTGGACTAGCGGGGGCGGTAAAGAGACCCAGTACTTC. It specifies CAWTSGGGKETQYF. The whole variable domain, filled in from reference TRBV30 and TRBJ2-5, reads SQTIHQWPATLVQPVGSPLSLECTVEGTSNPNLYWYRQAAGRGLQLLFYSVGIGQISSEVPQNLSASRPQDRQFILSSKKLLLSDSGFYLCAWTSGGGKETQYFGPGTRLLVL.

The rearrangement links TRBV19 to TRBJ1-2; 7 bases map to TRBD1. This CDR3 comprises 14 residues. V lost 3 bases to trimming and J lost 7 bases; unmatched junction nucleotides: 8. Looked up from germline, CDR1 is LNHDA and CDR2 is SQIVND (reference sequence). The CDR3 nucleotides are TGTGCCAGTAGTATGTTCACAGGGGACCGTGGCTACACCTTC. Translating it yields CASSMFTGDRGYTF.

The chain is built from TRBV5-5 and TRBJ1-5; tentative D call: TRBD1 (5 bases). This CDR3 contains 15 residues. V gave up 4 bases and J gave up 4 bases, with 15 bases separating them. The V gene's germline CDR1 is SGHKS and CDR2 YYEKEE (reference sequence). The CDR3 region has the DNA TGTGCCAGCAGCCCGGACCCCTGGGGGAATCAGCCCCAGCATTTT. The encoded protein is CASSPDPWGNQPQHF.

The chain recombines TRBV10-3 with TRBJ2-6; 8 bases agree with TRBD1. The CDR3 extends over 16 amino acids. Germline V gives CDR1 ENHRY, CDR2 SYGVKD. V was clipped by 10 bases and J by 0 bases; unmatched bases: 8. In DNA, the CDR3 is TGTGCCACTGGGACAGGCGGCAACTCTGGGGCCAACGTCCTGACTTTC. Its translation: CATGTGGNSGANVLTF.

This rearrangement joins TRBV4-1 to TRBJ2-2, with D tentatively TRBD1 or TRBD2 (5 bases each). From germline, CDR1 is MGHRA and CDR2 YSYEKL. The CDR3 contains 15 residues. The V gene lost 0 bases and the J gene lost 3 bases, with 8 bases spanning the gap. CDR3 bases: TGCGCCAGCAGCCAAGATTGGGGGTACACCGGGGAGCTGTTTTTT. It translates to CASSQDWGYTGELFF.

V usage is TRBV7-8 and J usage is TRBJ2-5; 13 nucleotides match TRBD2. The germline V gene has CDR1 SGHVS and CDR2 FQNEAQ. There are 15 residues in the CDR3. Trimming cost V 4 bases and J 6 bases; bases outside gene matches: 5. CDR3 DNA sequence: TGTGCCAGCAGCTCCCGACTAGCGGGGGGCCAGACCCAGTACTTC. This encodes CASSSRLAGGQTQYF.

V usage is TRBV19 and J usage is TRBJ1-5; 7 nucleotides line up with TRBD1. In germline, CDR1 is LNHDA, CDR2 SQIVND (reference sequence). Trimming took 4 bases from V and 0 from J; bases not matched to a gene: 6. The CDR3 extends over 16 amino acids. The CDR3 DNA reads TGTGCCAGTAGTACCCAAGGGACAGCTAGCAATCAGCCCCAGCATTTT. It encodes CASSTQGTASNQPQHF.

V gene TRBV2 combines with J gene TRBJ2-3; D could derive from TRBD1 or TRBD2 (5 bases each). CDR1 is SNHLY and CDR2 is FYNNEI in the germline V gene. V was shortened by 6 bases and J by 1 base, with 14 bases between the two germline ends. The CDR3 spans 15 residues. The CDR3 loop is CASSQPGRGTDTQYF. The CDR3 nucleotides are TGTGCCAGCAGCCAACCGGGACGAGGCACAGATACGCAGTATTTT. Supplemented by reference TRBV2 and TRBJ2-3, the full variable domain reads EPEVTQTPSHQVTQMGQEVILRCVPISNHLYFYWYRQILGQKVEFLVSFYNNEISEKSEIFDDQFSVERPDGSNFTLKIRSTKLEDSAMYFCASSQPGRGTDTQYFGPGTRLTVL.

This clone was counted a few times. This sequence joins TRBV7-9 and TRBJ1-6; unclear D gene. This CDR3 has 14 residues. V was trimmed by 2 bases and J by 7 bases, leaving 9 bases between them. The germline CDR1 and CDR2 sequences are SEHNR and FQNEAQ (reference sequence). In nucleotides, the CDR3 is TGTGCCAGCAGCTTATCTCCCTCCAATTCACCCCTCCACTTT. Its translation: CASSLSPSNSPLHF.

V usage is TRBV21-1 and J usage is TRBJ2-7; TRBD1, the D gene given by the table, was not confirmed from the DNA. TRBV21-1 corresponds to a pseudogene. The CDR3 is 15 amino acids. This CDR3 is CASSKYGQVSYEQYF. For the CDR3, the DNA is TGTGCCAGCAGCAAATATGGGCAGGTATCCTACGAGCAGTACTTC.

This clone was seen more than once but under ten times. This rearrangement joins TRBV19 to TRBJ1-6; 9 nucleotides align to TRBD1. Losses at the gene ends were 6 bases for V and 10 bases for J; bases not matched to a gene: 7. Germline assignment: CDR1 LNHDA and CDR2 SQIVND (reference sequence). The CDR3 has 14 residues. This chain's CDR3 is CASRTGGALSPLHF. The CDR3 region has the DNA TGTGCCAGTAGAACAGGGGGCGCGTTGTCACCCCTCCACTTT.

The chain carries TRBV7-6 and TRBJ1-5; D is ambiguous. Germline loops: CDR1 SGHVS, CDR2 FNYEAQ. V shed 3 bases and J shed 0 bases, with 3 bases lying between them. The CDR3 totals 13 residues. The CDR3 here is CASSFNSNQPQHF. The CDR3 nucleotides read TGTGCCAGCAGCTTTAATAGCAATCAGCCCCAGCATTTT.